A selection of T cell receptor beta chains follows, all from one sample in a study of vaccination effects on CD4 cells after COVID-19. The antigens of these receptors remain unknown. Here immunoSEQ multiplex PCR was the method, and the copy in TCRdb shows in-frame clones only, minus some. Here the sample spans roughly 43,000 clones, around 80% being singletons. The specimen comprised CD4+ T cells from PBMCs cultured with HCoV-OC43 spike peptides, sampled after COVID-19 vaccination. The source of these receptors is a human donor who received a COVID-19 vaccine. The CDR3 runs from the conserved cysteine through the conserved F or W. Fields, in order: D gene, clone size, J gene, V gene, CDR3 DNA, CDR3 protein. A D gene is named only where the DNA matches it firmly. Rows give clone size only sometimes, using once, few, many, or a class for an expanded clone.

TRBD1	.	TRBJ1-3	TRBV18	TGTGCCAGCTCACAGACCATGGGGGACAGCTCTGGAAACACCATATATTTT	CASSQTMGDSSGNTIYF
TRBD1	.	TRBJ2-7	TRBV5-4	TGTGCCAGCAGCGTGGACAACAGGGGCTACGAGCAGTACTTC	CASSVDNRGYEQYF
TRBD2	.	TRBJ2-7	TRBV19	TGTGCCAGTAGTATGTCTAGCGGGAGCTACTACGAGCAGTACTTC	CASSMSSGSYYEQYF
.	.	TRBJ1-5	TRBV4-1	TGCGCCAGCAGCCAAGATGGGGCTTGGAATCAGCCCCAGCATTTT	CASSQDGAWNQPQHF
.	.	TRBJ2-2	TRBV27	TGTGCCAGCAGCTCTCTAACCGGGGAGCTGTTTTTT	CASSSLTGELFF
TRBD2	.	TRBJ2-5	TRBV5-1	TGCGCCAGCAGCTTACAAGGACCGGGACTAGCGGGAGGGGGACACTTC	CASSLQGPGLAGGGHF
TRBD1	.	TRBJ1-5	TRBV27	TGTGCCAGCAGTGGGACAGGGGGCAATCAGCCCCAGCATTTT	CASSGTGGNQPQHF
TRBD2	.	TRBJ2-3	TRBV7-6	TGTGCCAGCAGCCGGACTAGCGGGTCAACCTCTAGCACAGATACGCAGTATTTT	CASSRTSGSTSSTDTQYF
.	.	TRBJ1-5	TRBV30	TGTGCCTGGAGTCTGGAGGGGGTCAATCAGCCCCAGCATTTT	CAWSLEGVNQPQHF
TRBD1	.	TRBJ1-1	TRBV19	TGTGCCAGTAGTATCCGACAGGGGGCGAAGGGGAACACTGAAGCTTTCTTT	CASSIRQGAKGNTEAFF
.	.	TRBJ1-3	TRBV7-2	TGTGCCAGCAGCTTAGACAGGGGAAACACCATATATTTT	CASSLDRGNTIYF
.	.	TRBJ1-2	TRBV9	TGTGCCAGCAGCGTAGCGGGCGGGGCCCCCTATGGCTACACCTTC	CASSVAGGAPYGYTF
TRBD2	.	TRBJ2-3	TRBV6-4	TGTGCCAGCAGTCGTGGGACTAGCGGGAGCTTAACAGATACGCAGTATTTT	CASSRGTSGSLTDTQYF
TRBD1	few	TRBJ2-1	TRBV5-1	TGCGCCAGCAGCTTGGACAGGGGGTACGAGCAGTTCTTC	CASSLDRGYEQFF
.	.	TRBJ1-1	TRBV14	TGTGCCAGCAGCCAACGACGGAACACTGAAGCTTTCTTT	CASSQRRNTEAFF
.	.	TRBJ1-1	TRBV28	TGTGCCAGCAGTTCGGGGGCTTACACTGAAGCTTTCTTT	CASSSGAYTEAFF
.	.	TRBJ1-1	TRBV10-1	TGCGCCAGCAGTGAAAGGGACGCTGAAGCTTTCTTT	CASSERDAEAFF
.	.	TRBJ1-1	TRBV6-5	TGTGCCAGCAGTTACGACGGGGCGAACACTGAAGCTTTCTTT	CASSYDGANTEAFF
.	.	TRBJ2-1	TRBV7-2	TGTGCCAGCAGCTTATTCTTCAATGAGCAGTTCTTC	CASSLFFNEQFF
.	.	TRBJ2-7	TRBV15	TGTGCCACCAGCAGAGGCAGGGTGGCCTACGAGCAGTACTTC	CATSRGRVAYEQYF
TRBD2	.	TRBJ2-3	TRBV19	TGTGCCAGTAGTATAGAGGGGCGGGGGGGTGTTAGAGATACGCAGTATTTT	CASSIEGRGGVRDTQYF
.	.	TRBJ2-5	TRBV2	TGTGCCAGCACCCGAAACGAGCAGCAAGAGACCCAGTACTTC	CASTRNEQQETQYF
.	.	TRBJ2-3	TRBV5-1	TGCGCCAGCAGCCAAGGACAGCCCGCTAGCACAGATACGCAGTATTTT	CASSQGQPASTDTQYF
.	.	TRBJ2-5	TRBV25-1	TGTGCCAGCACCAAGGGGCAGGGGGAGACCCAGTACTTC	CASTKGQGETQYF
TRBD2	once	TRBJ2-4	TRBV7-9	TGTGCCAGCAGCTTTCTGACCAGGGACTACATGTACTTC	CASSFLTRDYMYF
.	.	TRBJ2-3	TRBV2	TGTGCCAGCAGTGCCGAAGGGAGAGATACGCAGTATTTT	CASSAEGRDTQYF
TRBD2	.	TRBJ2-5	TRBV7-9	TGTGCCAGCAGCTTCCCAGCGGGGGGGCAGGAGACCCAGTACTTC	CASSFPAGGQETQYF
.	once	TRBJ2-1	TRBV21-1	TGTGCCCGTCCGAAGGCGGGAGGGGAGGATTGCAATGAGCAGTTCTTC	CARPKAGGEDCNEQFF
.	.	TRBJ1-4	TRBV20-1	TGCAGTGCTAGTCCGGGAGAAAAACTGTTTTTT	CSASPGEKLFF
TRBD2	.	TRBJ2-5	TRBV9	TGTGCCAGCAGCGTACAATCCAGCGGGGGGCGTGTAGAGACCCAGTACTTC	CASSVQSSGGRVETQYF
.	.	TRBJ1-2	TRBV7-2	TGTGCCAGCAGCGATTACAGGGACTATGGCTACACCTTC	CASSDYRDYGYTF
TRBD2	.	TRBJ2-5	TRBV18	TGTGCCAGCTCACCCGGGACTAGCGGGATCCAAGAGACCCAGTACTTC	CASSPGTSGIQETQYF
TRBD2	.	TRBJ2-7	TRBV2	TGTGCCAGCAGTTCCAGCGGGAGTGGCGAGCAGTACTTC	CASSSSGSGEQYF
.	.	TRBJ2-7	TRBV5-4	TGTGCCAGCAGCTATTCATCCTACGAGCAGTACTTC	CASSYSSYEQYF
.	.	TRBJ1-3	TRBV18	TGTGCCAGCTCACCATCGCAATCCGGAAACACCATATATTTT	CASSPSQSGNTIYF
.	.	TRBJ2-1	TRBV29-1	TGCAGCGTAAGGGGAGGGGGCCTCGGCAATGAGCAGTTCTTC	CSVRGGGLGNEQFF
TRBD2	.	TRBJ2-7	TRBV6-5	TGTGCCAGCAGTTACTCCTCCGGGGGGGCCCCGAGGGAGCAGTACTTC	CASSYSSGGAPREQYF
.	.	TRBJ2-1	TRBV19	TGTGCCAGTAGTGCGAGGCAGGGAGCCTACAATGAGCAGTTCTTC	CASSARQGAYNEQFF
.	once	TRBJ2-1	TRBV11-3	TGTGCCAGCAGCTTAGAGGCGGGCTCCTACAATGAGCAGTTCTTC	CASSLEAGSYNEQFF
.	.	TRBJ1-4	TRBV6-5	TGTGCCAGCAGTCCGGGTGTTAAACTGTTTTTT	CASSPGVKLFF
.	.	TRBJ1-2	TRBV18	TGTGCCAGCTCAGCTGCGAGCCTGCAGGGCTATGGCTACACCTTC	CASSAASLQGYGYTF